These 28 T cell receptor beta chains came from one sample sequenced in a study of blood T cell repertoires in COVID-19. TCRdb keeps only in-frame clones here, not all; method: immunoSEQ multiplex PCR. The repertoire holds 250,000 to 300,000 clones, with about 89% as singletons. The sample consisted of peripheral blood. Every receptor here comes from a woman aged 60-70 years with acute or convalescent COVID-19.

CDR3 DNA: TGTGCCAGCAGTACCCGGGACATCAATTCACCCCTCCACTTT. This gives the protein CASSTRDINSPLHF. The chain recombines TRBV6-5 with TRBJ1-6, with D possibly being TRBD1 (6 bases). The germline gives CDR1 MNHEY, CDR2 SVGAGI. The ends were cut back, 5 bases at V and 7 bases at J, with 12 bases in the middle. CDR3 length: 14 residues.

The sample holds one count of this clone. The chain carries TRBV18 and TRBJ2-7; 7 bases match TRBD1. V shed 3 bases and J 0 bases; nucleotides not matched to a gene: 2. This CDR3 is 14 amino acids long. Germline values: CDR1 KGHSH, CDR2 LQKENI. The CDR3 protein is CASSPTGDSYEQYF. The CDR3 nucleotides are TGTGCCAGCTCACCCACAGGGGACTCCTACGAGCAGTACTTC. The full variable domain, its missing parts supplied by reference TRBV18 and TRBJ2-7, is NAGVMQNPRHLVRRRGQEARLRCSPMKGHSHVYWYRQLPEEGLKFMVYLQKENIIDESGMPKERFSAEFPKEGPSILRIQQVVRGDSAAYFCASSPTGDSYEQYFGPGTRLTVT.

V gene TRBV6-7 combines with J gene TRBJ2-1, with D possibly matching TRBD2 (6 bases). TRBV6-7 is placed among ORFs of uncertain function. The CDR3 runs to 15 residues. V was cut by 7 bases and J by 2 bases, with 15 bases left in between. Here the CDR3 DNA reads TGTGCCAGCATCAAGTGGCGGGGAACCTACAATGAGCAGTTCTTC. It specifies CASIKWRGTYNEQFF.

The chain recombines TRBV29-1 with TRBJ1-3; TRBD1 matches at 10 bases. J lost 2 bases, V lost 6 bases, and 4 bases had no gene match. Germline V gene lookup returns CDR1 SQVTM and CDR2 ANQGSEA. CDR3 size: 14 residues. The chain's CDR3 is CSVIGQGAGNTIYF. The CDR3 bases are TGCAGCGTGATAGGACAGGGGGCTGGAAACACCATATATTTT.

This clone was seen once. This chain links TRBV7-8 with TRBJ2-3, with 9 bases identical to TRBD2. This CDR3 has 18 residues. Germline trimming cut 5 bases from V and 5 bases from J; bases unmatched to any gene: 17. CDR1 is SGHVS and CDR2 is FQNEAQ in the germline V gene. The CDR3 here is CASSLPTGVAGGVDTQYF. CDR3 sequence (DNA): TGTGCCAGCAGCCTCCCAACAGGGGTGGCGGGAGGGGTAGATACGCAGTATTTT.

This sequence joins TRBV5-8 and TRBJ2-5; the match to TRBD1 covers 9 bases. The V gene end was trimmed by 2 bases and the J gene end by 4 bases; junction bases not matched to a gene: 6. Per germline, CDR1 SGHTS and CDR2 YDEGEE. CDR3 length: 15 amino acids. The CDR3 coding sequence is TGTGCCAGCAGCTTACCCGGACAGGGGATAGAGACCCAGTACTTC. Amino acids: CASSLPGQGIETQYF.

The chain recombines TRBV5-1 with TRBJ1-6; weak D call: TRBD1 (6 bases). Per the germline V gene, CDR1 is SGHRS and CDR2 is YFSETQ. V lost 0 bases, J lost 6 bases, and 10 bases lay in between. This CDR3 spans 15 amino acids. CDR3 residues: CASSLERGANSPLHF. CDR3 nucleotide sequence: TGCGCCAGCAGCTTGGAGCGGGGGGCTAATTCACCCCTCCACTTT.

The rearrangement joins TRBV7-9 to TRBJ1-5; perhaps TRBD1 as D (5 bases). V was trimmed by 5 bases and J by 1 base, leaving 9 bases between them. CDR1 and CDR2 (germline): SEHNR, FQNEAQ (reference sequence). The CDR3 is 14 residues long. The CDR3 DNA sequence: TGTGCCAGCAGCGGGAGGGACAGCAATCAGCCCCAGCATTTT. This encodes CASSGRDSNQPQHF. Full variable domain (remainder filled in from reference TRBV7-9 and TRBJ1-5): DTGVSQNPRHKITKRGQNVTFRCDPISEHNRLYWYRQTLGQGPEFLTYFQNEAQLEKSRLLSDRFSAERPKGSFSTLEIQRTEQGDSAMYLCASSGRDSNQPQHFGDGTRLSIL.

In its sample, this clone was seen once. The chain combines TRBV5-1 with TRBJ2-2; 9 nucleotides line up with TRBD1. Germline V gene data show CDR1 as SGHRS and CDR2 as YFSETQ. This CDR3 is built from 17 residues. V dropped 4 bases and J dropped 5; count of bases not matched to a gene: 12. CDR3 bases: TGCGCCAGCAGCCCTGATCCCCCGGGACAGGGAACCGGGGAGCTGTTTTTT. This codes for CASSPDPPGQGTGELFF.

A few counts support this clone. This chain connects TRBV5-8 to TRBJ1-4, with D perhaps matching TRBD1 (5 bases). The V gene's germline CDR1 is SGHTS and CDR2 YDEGEE. The ends were cut back, 4 bases at V and 8 bases at J, with 21 bases in the middle. This CDR3 is 16 amino acids long. The CDR3 here is CASSHRRGGLVEKLFF. CDR3 nucleotides: TGTGCCAGCAGCCATCGAAGGGGTGGGTTGGTGGAAAAACTGTTTTTT. Complete variable domain (other parts from reference TRBV5-8 and TRBJ1-4): EAGVTQSPTHLIKTRGQQATLRCSPISGHTSVYWYQQALGLGLQFLLWYDEGEERNRGNFPPRFSGRQFPNYSSELNVNALELEDSALYLCASSHRRGGLVEKLFFGSGTQLSVL.

V gene TRBV4-1 combines with J gene TRBJ2-5, with a possible D match to TRBD2 (6 bases). V gave up 1 base and J gave up 2 bases, with 11 bases separating them. The CDR3 is 15 residues long. CDR1 is MGHRA and CDR2 is YSYEKL in the germline V gene. CDR3 coding DNA: TGCGCCAGCAGCCAAGGTTGGGGGGTACAAGAGACCCAGTACTTC. Its translation is CASSQGWGVQETQYF.

The chain has TRBV29-1 and TRBJ2-7; weak D call: TRBD2 (7 bases). Germline CDR1 reads SQVTM; CDR2 reads ANQGSEA. Between the trimmed V and J ends, which lost 4 bases and 2 bases, there was a span of 9 bases. The CDR3 has 12 residues. In DNA form, the CDR3 reads TGCAGCGTTGCGGGGGGCGCCTACGAGCAGTACTTC. It is translated as CSVAGGAYEQYF.

This chain links TRBV27 with TRBJ2-6; D might be TRBD1 (5 bases). V gave up 5 bases and J gave up 0 bases, with 11 bases separating them. CDR3 size: 16 residues. Looked up from germline, CDR1 is MNHEY and CDR2 is SMNVEV (reference sequence). CDR3 sequence (DNA): TGTGCCAGCAGTCCTGAGACAGCCTCTGGGGCCAACGTCCTGACTTTC. This translates into CASSPETASGANVLTF.

The chain joins TRBV7-9 to TRBJ1-1, with D possibly TRBD1 on 5 matching bases. The V gene lost 8 bases and the J gene lost 4 bases, with 14 bases spanning the gap. The CDR3 is 13 residues long. The germline V gene encodes CDR1 SEHNR and CDR2 FQNEAQ (reference sequence). The CDR3 DNA reads as TGTGCCAGCCGCCCCCTGGGGGGCACTGAAGCTTTCTTT. This encodes CASRPLGGTEAFF.

The V and J genes are TRBV6-2 or TRBV6-3 and TRBJ2-1, with TRBD2 matching over 11 bases. Germline values: CDR1 MNHEY, CDR2 SVGEGT. The CDR3 is made up of 15 amino acids. V gave up 6 bases and J gave up 15 bases; unmatched junction bases: 16. CDR3 amino acids: CASSPRTSGLLKGFF. Here the CDR3 DNA reads TGTGCCAGCAGCCCGCGGACTAGCGGGCTCCTAAAGGGGTTCTTC.

The chain recombines TRBV9 with TRBJ2-1; 7 bases match TRBD2. From germline, CDR1 is SGDLS and CDR2 YYNGEE. This CDR3 is 15 amino acids long. The ends lost 3 bases at V and 8 bases at J; junction bases unmatched: 11. The DNA of the CDR3 is TGTGCCAGCAGCGCCTTCGAGAGCGGGGTCTATGAGCAGTTCTTC. Its translation: CASSAFESGVYEQFF.

The chain is built from TRBV7-3 and TRBJ1-3; the D gene is possibly TRBD1 (5 bases). V gave up 5 bases and J gave up 4 bases, with 9 bases separating them. The V gene's germline CDR1 is SGHTA and CDR2 FQGTGA. This CDR3 region has 13 residues. CDR3 sequence reads: CASSARQGNTIYF. The CDR3 DNA reads as TGTGCCAGCAGCGCGCGACAGGGAAACACCATATATTTT.

The chain recombines TRBV7-9 with TRBJ2-3; 7 bases map to TRBD2. Germline V gives CDR1 SEHNR, CDR2 FQNEAQ (reference sequence). Losses at the gene ends were 2 bases for V and 2 bases for J; bases not matched to a gene: 10. This CDR3 is built from 17 residues. CDR3 protein: CASSLLTSHLNTDTQYF. DNA of the CDR3: TGTGCCAGCAGCTTATTGACTAGCCACCTAAACACAGATACGCAGTATTTT.

The J gene is TRBJ2-7, the V gene TRBV27, with 8 bases identical to TRBD2. This CDR3 has 14 residues. Unmatched junction bases numbered 0, after V lost 0 bases and J lost 2 bases. Germline assignment: CDR1 MNHEY and CDR2 SMNVEV (reference sequence). DNA for the CDR3: TGTGCCAGCAGTTTATCGCGGGGGGCCTACGAGCAGTACTTC. As protein: CASSLSRGAYEQYF.

The rearrangement joins TRBV3-1 (or the pseudogene TRBV3-2) to TRBJ2-2; TRBD2 agrees at 11 bases. This CDR3 comprises 18 residues. Losses at the gene ends were 1 base for V and 0 bases for J; bases not matched to a gene: 4. Germline V gene sequence: CDR1 LGHDT, CDR2 YNNKEL (reference sequence). The DNA of the CDR3 is TGTGCCAGCAGCCAAGTCCTACTAGCGGGGGCGAACACCGGGGAGCTGTTTTTT. It specifies CASSQVLLAGANTGELFF.

The chain recombines TRBV30 with TRBJ1-5, with 9 bases that match TRBD1. V dropped 0 bases and J dropped 3; count of bases not matched to a gene: 3. Germline V CDR1 and CDR2: GTSNPN, SVGIG (reference sequence). The CDR3 runs 15 residues. The CDR3 spells CAWSVGQGPNQPQHF. For the CDR3, the DNA is TGTGCCTGGAGTGTAGGACAGGGGCCCAATCAGCCCCAGCATTTT.

This clone turned up a few times. This chain joins TRBV10-3 and TRBJ1-2; 10 nucleotides match TRBD1. This CDR3 is 12 amino acids long. CDR1 and CDR2 (germline): ENHRY, SYGVKD. Trimming at V came to 7 bases and at J to 9 bases, leaving 5 bases not matched to a gene. The CDR3 region has the DNA TGTGCCATCAACAAGGACAGGGGGAGCTACACCTTC. It yields the protein CAINKDRGSYTF.

The chain combines TRBV6-1 with TRBJ2-1, with TRBD2 identical over 12 bases. Germline V gene data show CDR1 as MNHNS and CDR2 as SASEGT. The CDR3 spans 15 residues. J was trimmed by 8 bases and V by 1 base; bases with no gene match: 3. In DNA, the CDR3 is TGTGCCAGCAGTGAAGGACTAGCGGGAGTTTATGAGCAGTTCTTC. This gives the protein CASSEGLAGVYEQFF.

The rearrangement links TRBV7-8 to TRBJ2-2; 9 bases are a match to TRBD2. CDR3 length: 17 amino acids. V trimming: 2 bases; J trimming: 3 bases; junction bases outside the gene matches: 7. Germline CDR1 and CDR2: SGHVS and FQNEAQ. The CDR3, as DNA: TGTGCCAGCAGCTTAACAGCGGGGGGTCGTGACACCGGGGAGCTGTTTTTT. This sequence encodes CASSLTAGGRDTGELFF.

This chain joins TRBV27 and TRBJ1-2, with 10 bases matching TRBD1. The CDR3 covers 18 residues. Germline-derived CDR1 and CDR2 are MNHEY and SMNVEV (reference sequence). The junction had 17 bases not matched to a gene; V was cut back by 3 bases and J by 7 bases. The CDR3: CASSFWTGGNPFQRGYTF. DNA for the CDR3: TGTGCCAGCAGTTTTTGGACAGGGGGAAACCCTTTTCAACGTGGCTACACCTTC.

The chain is built from TRBV29-1 and TRBJ1-1, with TRBD1 matching over 7 bases. V was clipped by 0 bases and J by 9 bases; unmatched bases: 16. Germline values: CDR1 SQVTM, CDR2 ANQGSEA. The CDR3 is 16 residues long. CDR3 coding DNA: TGCAGCGTTGAAGACTCAGCGTTGGCAGGGGGTAGGCAAGCTTTCTTT. Protein product: CSVEDSALAGGRQAFF.

This rearrangement joins TRBV7-2 to TRBJ2-3; D may be TRBD1 (7 bases). The V and J ends lost 1 base and 2 bases respectively, with 13 bases between them. The CDR3 is made up of 16 amino acids. Germline V gives CDR1 SGHTA, CDR2 FQGNSA. The CDR3 here is CASSLGGDSFTDTQYF. CDR3 DNA sequence: TGTGCCAGCAGCTTAGGGGGGGACAGTTTCACAGATACGCAGTATTTT.

This chain joins TRBV28 and TRBJ2-2, with TRBD2 as a possible D gene (5 bases). Per germline, CDR1 MDHEN and CDR2 SYDVKM. V lost 8 bases to trimming and J lost 0 bases, with 10 bases between them. The CDR3 totals 14 residues. DNA of the CDR3: TGTGCCAGCGAGACTATGTCGAACACCGGGGAGCTGTTTTTT. Protein: CASETMSNTGELFF.